This T cell receptor beta chain was documented in a study of T cell changes during pregnancy in multiple sclerosis. Method: immunoSEQ multiplex PCR; TCRdb's copy keeps in-frame clones and lacks some. The sample has about 61,000 clones; approximately 91% are singletons. Germline V gene lookup returns CDR1 SNHLY and CDR2 FYNNEI. This CDR3 has 15 residues. V gave up 4 bases and J gave up 0 bases, with 9 bases separating them. The clonotype originates from a female donor with multiple sclerosis, enrolled in a pregnancy study. Sequences were derived from peripheral blood, sampled in the first trimester of pregnancy. The chain carries TRBV2 and TRBJ1-4; TRBD1 is a possible D gene (6 bases). The CDR3 protein is CASSGTVSTNEKLFF. The CDR3 DNA sequence: TGTGCCAGCAGTGGGACAGTTTCAACTAATGAAAAACTGTTTTTT.